The TCR beta chain under discussion was sequenced for a study of CD8 T cells in ankylosing spondylitis. In making TCR beta libraries, quantitative 5'-RACE with molecular barcodes was used. Each CDR3 protein is one row after TCRdb ran MiXCR on the 5' RACE reads. The sample shows tens of thousands of distinct CDR3 sequences, 4.5% to 6% of them seen only once. V was cut by 3 bases and J by 6 bases, with 13 bases left in between. CDR3 size: 14 residues. The germline V gene encodes CDR1 SGHRS and CDR2 YFSETQ. Study-wide results and limits: There was reportedly significant enrichment of clones that were disease-linked in matched ankylosing spondylitis synovial fluid.

In this sample, this clonotype turned up many times. What it recognizes is unknown. The receptor was derived from a male donor with ankylosing spondylitis or in good health (not recorded which). The V gene is TRBV5-1, the J gene TRBJ2-4; no firm D call. The sequenced sample consisted of blood, either unsorted or a sorted T cell fraction (not recorded which). CDR3 loop: CASSSGPIRNIQYF. CDR3 DNA: TGCGCCAGCAGCTCCGGCCCCATAAGAAACATTCAGTACTTC.